A selection of T cell receptor beta chains follows, all from one sample in a study of human T cells and chemical hapten exposure. TCRdb independently ran MiXCR on the 5' RACE reads; one entry per CDR3 protein. Of tens of thousands of distinct CDR3 sequences listed, roughly 8% were seen once; the top ten hold 2% to 2.5%. The receptors were sampled from a male donor in good health. Both conserved end residues are part of each CDR3. Each record gives: CDR3 protein, CDR3 DNA, J gene, D gene, V gene, clone size. D genes are given only for firm matches. Not all rows give a size; the values are once, few, many and, for expanded clones, a class.

CDR3aa: CASSEGPGQTNYGYTF
CDR3nt: TGTGCCAGCAGCGAGGGCCCCGGACAGACTAACTATGGCTACACCTTC
j_gene: TRBJ1-2
d_gene: -
v_gene: TRBV9
abundance: few

CDR3aa: CASSQRQGQSWETQYF
CDR3nt: TGTGCCAGCAGCCAAAGACAGGGGCAGTCGTGGGAGACCCAGTACTTC
j_gene: TRBJ2-5
d_gene: TRBD1
v_gene: TRBV14
abundance: many

CDR3aa: CASRGTGAGEQYF
CDR3nt: TGTGCCAGCAGGGGGACAGGAGCAGGCGAGCAGTACTTC
j_gene: TRBJ2-7
d_gene: TRBD1
v_gene: TRBV12-3/TRBV12-4
abundance: many

CDR3aa: CSASTRGVTYEQYF
CDR3nt: TGCAGTGCAAGCACCAGGGGGGTAACCTACGAGCAGTACTTC
j_gene: TRBJ2-7
d_gene: -
v_gene: TRBV20-1
abundance: -

CDR3aa: CASSSGTSFHQPQHF
CDR3nt: TGTGCCAGCAGCTCGGGGACATCCTTCCATCAGCCCCAGCATTTT
j_gene: TRBJ1-5
d_gene: -
v_gene: TRBV5-6
abundance: many

CDR3aa: CASSLGLAGGQETQYF
CDR3nt: TGTGCCAGCAGTTTAGGACTAGCGGGAGGGCAAGAGACCCAGTACTTC
j_gene: TRBJ2-5
d_gene: TRBD2
v_gene: TRBV12-3/TRBV12-4
abundance: many

CDR3aa: CASSFPVAGPEYNSPLHF
CDR3nt: TGTGCCAGCAGCTTCCCCGTGGCAGGCCCCGAATATAATTCACCCCTCCACTTT
j_gene: TRBJ1-6
d_gene: -
v_gene: TRBV7-8
abundance: few

CDR3aa: CATGPGHGVYEQYF
CDR3nt: TGTGCCACCGGGCCGGGACACGGCGTCTACGAGCAGTACTTC
j_gene: TRBJ2-7
d_gene: -
v_gene: TRBV10-3
abundance: many

CDR3aa: CASSLAHNGRQPQHF
CDR3nt: TGTGCCAGCAGCTTAGCGCATAACGGCCGGCAGCCCCAGCATTTT
j_gene: TRBJ1-5
d_gene: -
v_gene: TRBV7-2
abundance: few

CDR3aa: CASSYFSDPPRTDTQYF
CDR3nt: TGTGCCAGCAGTTATTTCTCTGACCCTCCGCGAACAGATACGCAGTATTTT
j_gene: TRBJ2-3
d_gene: -
v_gene: TRBV6-5
abundance: -

CDR3aa: CACTEMDGRSTDTQYF
CDR3nt: TGTGCCTGCACTGAGATGGACGGTAGGAGCACAGATACGCAGTATTTT
j_gene: TRBJ2-3
d_gene: -
v_gene: TRBV30
abundance: many